This T cell receptor beta chain appears in the sequencing data of a study of human T cells and chemical hapten exposure. For the study at large: Patients were given diphenylcyclopropenone on the scalp weekly across the approximately 24-week study. Mostly female patients had alopecia areata, totalis or universalis.

Broader study findings: The study found expanded TCRs formed significantly more large CDR3 similarity clusters than controls.

This clonotype appeared many times. Its antigen is unknown. Individual cDNA molecules (in the library) carried attached unique molecular identifiers. TCRdb re-derived calls from the RACE reads in MiXCR, one entry per CDR3 protein. This table has approximately 92,000 distinct CDR3 sequences, approximately 10% appearing once. Stated time point: patch test 2, 6 weeks after DPC sensitization. Treatment in this sample: therapeutic diphenylcyclopropenone sensitization with weekly scalp DPC. This TCR was recovered from a woman in her forties with alopecia areata. Some clones in this sample may be carry-over from other donors' samples. The material sequenced was whole blood, taken in connection with sensitization to the hapten diphenylcyclopropenone (DPC).

CDR3 nucleotide sequence: TGTGCCAGCAGTTATAGCGGGAGTTCGAGAGAGACCCAGTACTTC. It yields the protein CASSYSGSSRETQYF. The chain carries TRBV28 and TRBJ2-5; 9 bases line up with TRBD2. Germline V CDR1 and CDR2: MDHEN, SYDVKM. The V segment lost 4 bases and the J segment 4 bases; nucleotides outside the gene matches: 7. The CDR3 is 15 amino acids.